These T cell receptor beta chains were read from a single sample in a study of technical replicates of blood from a handful of donors. Libraries were prepared by immunoSEQ multiplex PCR; TCRdb keeps only in-frame clonotypes and omits some of them. Among roughly 80,000 clones listed, 96% were seen once. Material: T cells isolated from PBMCs. These receptors were taken from a human donor in good health. The CDR3 runs from the conserved cysteine through the conserved F or W. A D gene is named only where the DNA matches it firmly. The listing skips clone size in some rows; elsewhere it reads once, few, many or a size class.

d_gene	v_gene	j_gene	abundance	CDR3aa	CDR3nt
NA	TRBV7-9	TRBJ2-3	NA	CASSNRDITTDTQYF	TGTGCCAGCAGCAACCGGGACATTACCACAGATACGCAGTATTTT
NA	TRBV7-3	TRBJ1-2	NA	CASSLTGDTHGYTF	TGTGCCAGCAGCTTAACCGGGGACACCCATGGCTACACCTTC
TRBD1	TRBV18	TRBJ1-1	NA	CASSPPAGGYMNTEAFF	TGTGCCAGCTCACCACCCGCAGGGGGGTACATGAACACTGAAGCTTTCTTT
NA	TRBV23-1	TRBJ2-7	NA	CASGSYEQYF	TGCGCCAGCGGGAGCTACGAGCAGTACTTC
NA	TRBV6-5	TRBJ2-7	NA	CASSYMQGYEQYF	TGTGCCAGCAGTTACATGCAGGGCTACGAGCAGTACTTC
TRBD1	TRBV5-1	TRBJ1-1	NA	CASSELDRGGNTEAFF	TGCGCCAGCAGCGAACTCGACAGGGGAGGGAACACTGAAGCTTTCTTT
NA	TRBV5-1	TRBJ2-1	NA	CASSYRDLSDNEQFF	TGCGCCAGCAGCTACCGGGATCTATCGGACAATGAGCAGTTCTTC
NA	TRBV28	TRBJ1-1	once	CASRWQGDTEAFF	TGTGCCAGCAGATGGCAGGGCGACACTGAAGCTTTCTTT
NA	TRBV28	TRBJ1-3	NA	CASSLDGGYGNTIYF	TGTGCCAGCAGTTTAGACGGGGGTTACGGAAACACCATATATTTT
TRBD2	TRBV19	TRBJ2-5	NA	CASSLRREIETQYF	TGTGCCTCTTCTCTTCGGCGGGAGATAGAGACCCAGTACTTC
TRBD1	TRBV5-6	TRBJ2-7	NA	CASSPRDRDYEQYF	TGTGCCAGCAGCCCCCGGGACAGAGACTACGAGCAGTACTTC
TRBD2	TRBV5-4	TRBJ2-7	NA	CASSLGLAGGEQYF	TGTGCCAGCAGCTTGGGGCTAGCGGGAGGCGAGCAGTACTTC
NA	TRBV29-1	TRBJ1-1	NA	CSVPGSRTEAFF	TGCAGCGTTCCGGGATCTAGGACTGAAGCTTTCTTT
TRBD2	TRBV6-5	TRBJ2-2	NA	CASSYSKSGRTGELFF	TGTGCCAGCAGTTACTCGAAAAGCGGGAGGACGGGGGAGCTGTTTTTT
TRBD2	TRBV29-1	TRBJ2-1	NA	CSVGTSGNNEQFF	TGCAGCGTTGGGACTAGCGGGAACAATGAGCAGTTCTTC
TRBD1	TRBV19	TRBJ1-4	once	CASSLPGQGDEKLFF	TGTGCCAGTAGTTTACCGGGACAGGGGGATGAAAAACTGTTTTTT
TRBD1	TRBV27	TRBJ2-7	NA	CASSLGTGYYEQYF	TGTGCCAGCAGTTTGGGGACAGGATACTACGAGCAGTACTTC
NA	TRBV9	TRBJ2-3	NA	CASSVGAVATQYF	TGTGCCAGCAGCGTAGGGGCTGTTGCCACGCAGTATTTT
TRBD1	TRBV27	TRBJ2-3	NA	CASTPGQGADTQYF	TGTGCCAGCACCCCGGGACAGGGGGCAGATACGCAGTATTTT
NA	TRBV20-1	TRBJ1-4	NA	CRCEHNEKLFF	TGCAGGTGTGAACATAATGAAAAACTGTTTTTT
NA	TRBV7-9	TRBJ2-3	NA	CASSLPRVAGDTQYF	TGTGCCAGCAGCCTGCCCCGTGTGGCCGGGGATACGCAGTATTTT
NA	TRBV29-1	TRBJ2-1	NA	CSGAGALYNEQFF	TGCAGCGGGGCAGGGGCCCTCTACAATGAGCAGTTCTTC
TRBD1	TRBV9	TRBJ2-2	NA	CASSHGTGGLTGELFF	TGTGCCAGCAGCCACGGGACAGGGGGCTTGACCGGGGAGCTGTTTTTT
TRBD1	TRBV7-3	TRBJ2-1	NA	CASSKGADNEQFF	TGTGCCAGCAGCAAGGGGGCGGATAATGAGCAGTTCTTC
TRBD1	TRBV27	TRBJ1-2	NA	CASSLGQGGGYTF	TGTGCCAGCAGTTTAGGACAGGGTGGAGGCTACACCTTC
NA	TRBV21-1	TRBJ1-1	NA	CARGQGWWTEAFF	TGTGCCAGAGGACAGGGGTGGTGGACTGAAGCTTTCTTT
NA	TRBV7-2	TRBJ2-7	NA	CASTLDSPPYSYEQYF	TGTGCCAGCACTTTGGACTCGCCCCCATACTCCTACGAGCAGTACTTC
TRBD2	TRBV7-9	TRBJ2-1	NA	CASSSTNKRELYYNEQFF	TGTGCCAGCAGCTCAACGAATAAGCGGGAGCTTTACTACAATGAGCAGTTCTTC
NA	TRBV4-1	TRBJ1-1	NA	CASSQDLGGVNTEAFF	TGCGCCAGCAGCCAAGATCTAGGAGGGGTGAACACTGAAGCTTTCTTT
NA	TRBV6-5	TRBJ1-2	NA	CASSEGMGGGYTF	TGTGCCAGCAGTGAAGGTATGGGAGGTGGCTACACCTTC
TRBD1	TRBV19	TRBJ1-2	few	CASRGGQINYGYTF	TGTGCCAGTAGAGGGGGACAGATTAACTATGGCTACACCTTC
TRBD2	TRBV28	TRBJ2-1	NA	CASSSLLAEDYNEQFF	TGTGCCAGCAGTTCCCTACTAGCGGAGGACTACAATGAGCAGTTCTTC
NA	TRBV7-9	TRBJ2-1	NA	CASSLEGGRAKDEQFF	TGTGCCAGCAGCTTAGAGGGGGGGAGGGCAAAAGACGAGCAGTTCTTC
TRBD2	TRBV9	TRBJ2-1	NA	CASAPSGSSYNEQFF	TGTGCCAGTGCCCCTAGCGGGAGCTCCTACAATGAGCAGTTCTTC
NA	TRBV27	TRBJ1-5	NA	CASSPPGDQPQHF	TGTGCCAGCAGTCCCCCAGGGGACCAGCCCCAGCATTTT
NA	TRBV7-8	TRBJ2-5	NA	CASSPGLVDTQYF	TGTGCCAGCAGCCCAGGATTGGTAGATACCCAGTACTTC
TRBD2	TRBV2	TRBJ2-1	NA	CASSVAGGSYNEQFF	TGTGCCAGCAGTGTTGCGGGAGGCTCCTACAATGAGCAGTTCTTC
NA	TRBV19	TRBJ2-1	NA	CASSQTVPSNEQFF	TGTGCCAGTTCCCAAACGGTTCCGAGCAATGAGCAGTTCTTC
NA	TRBV7-3	TRBJ2-3	NA	CASSSYPTDTQYF	TGTGCCAGCAGCTCCTACCCCACAGATACGCAGTATTTT
NA	TRBV7-3	TRBJ2-6	NA	CASSQELSGANVLTF	TGTGCCAGCAGCCAAGAACTGTCTGGGGCCAACGTCCTGACTTTC
NA	TRBV6-5	TRBJ2-1	NA	CASSYLVGGDNEQFF	TGTGCCAGCAGTTACTTAGTGGGAGGAGACAATGAGCAGTTCTTC
NA	TRBV4-3	TRBJ2-1	NA	CASSQDRRYNEQFF	TGCGCCAGCAGCCAAGACCGGAGATACAATGAGCAGTTCTTC
TRBD1	TRBV9	TRBJ1-5	few	CASSVGTGNQPQHF	TGTGCCAGCAGCGTTGGGACAGGGAATCAGCCCCAGCATTTT
NA	TRBV6-1	TRBJ2-2	NA	CASFPGANTGELFF	TGTGCCAGCTTCCCAGGGGCGAACACCGGGGAGCTGTTTTTT
NA	TRBV29-1	TRBJ2-1	NA	CSVETAAYNEQFF	TGCAGCGTTGAGACAGCCGCTTACAATGAGCAGTTCTTC